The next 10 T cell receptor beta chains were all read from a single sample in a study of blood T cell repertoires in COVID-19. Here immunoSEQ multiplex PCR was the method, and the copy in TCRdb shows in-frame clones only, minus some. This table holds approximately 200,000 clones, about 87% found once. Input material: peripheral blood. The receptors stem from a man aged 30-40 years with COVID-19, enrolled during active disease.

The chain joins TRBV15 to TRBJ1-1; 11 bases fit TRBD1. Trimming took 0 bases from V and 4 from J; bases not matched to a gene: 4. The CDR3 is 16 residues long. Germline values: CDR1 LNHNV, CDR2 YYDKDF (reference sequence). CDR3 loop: CATSRDVGQGATEAFF. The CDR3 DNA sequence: TGTGCCACCAGCAGAGATGTCGGACAGGGGGCCACTGAAGCTTTCTTT.

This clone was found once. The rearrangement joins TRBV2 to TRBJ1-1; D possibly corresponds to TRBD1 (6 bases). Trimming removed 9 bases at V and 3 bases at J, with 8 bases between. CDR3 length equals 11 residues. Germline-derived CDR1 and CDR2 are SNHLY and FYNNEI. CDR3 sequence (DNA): TGTGCCAGTACAGGGTACACTGAAGCTTTCTTT. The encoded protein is CASTGYTEAFF.

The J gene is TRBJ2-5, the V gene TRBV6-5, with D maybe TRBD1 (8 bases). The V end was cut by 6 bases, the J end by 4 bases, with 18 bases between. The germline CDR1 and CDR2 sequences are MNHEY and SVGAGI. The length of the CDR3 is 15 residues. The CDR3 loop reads CASSYRGGARETQYF. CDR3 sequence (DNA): TGTGCCAGCAGCTACAGGGGGGGGGCAAGAGAGACCCAGTACTTC.

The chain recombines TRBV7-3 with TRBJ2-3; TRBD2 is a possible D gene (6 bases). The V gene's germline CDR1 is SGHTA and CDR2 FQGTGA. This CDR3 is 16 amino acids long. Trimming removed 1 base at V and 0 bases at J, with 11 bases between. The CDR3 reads CASSLMSSDSTDTQYF. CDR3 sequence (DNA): TGTGCCAGCAGCTTAATGTCTAGCGATAGCACAGATACGCAGTATTTT.

CDR3 sequence reads: CASSLTTRGAGGRPEQFF. In DNA form, the CDR3 reads TGTGCCAGCAGCTTAACAACTCGGGGAGCGGGGGGACGCCCGGAGCAGTTCTTC. This chain uses TRBV7-2 with TRBJ2-1; 9 bases match TRBD2. CDR1 is SGHTA and CDR2 is FQGNSA in the germline V gene. CDR3 size: 18 residues. V trimming: 2 bases; J trimming: 10 bases; junction bases outside the gene matches: 18.

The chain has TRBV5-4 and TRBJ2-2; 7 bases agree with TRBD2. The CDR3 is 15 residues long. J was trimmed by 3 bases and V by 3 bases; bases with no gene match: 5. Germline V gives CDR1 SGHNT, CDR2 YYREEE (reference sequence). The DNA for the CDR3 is TGTGCCAGCAGCTCTACCGGGAGGTACACCGGGGAGCTGTTTTTT. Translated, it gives CASSSTGRYTGELFF.

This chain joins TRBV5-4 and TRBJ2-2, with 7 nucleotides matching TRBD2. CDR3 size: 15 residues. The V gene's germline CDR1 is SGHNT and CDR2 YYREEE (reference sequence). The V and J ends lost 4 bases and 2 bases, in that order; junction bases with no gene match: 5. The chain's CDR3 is CASSPTSANTGELFF. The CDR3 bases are TGTGCCAGCAGCCCCACTAGCGCAAACACCGGGGAGCTGTTTTTT.

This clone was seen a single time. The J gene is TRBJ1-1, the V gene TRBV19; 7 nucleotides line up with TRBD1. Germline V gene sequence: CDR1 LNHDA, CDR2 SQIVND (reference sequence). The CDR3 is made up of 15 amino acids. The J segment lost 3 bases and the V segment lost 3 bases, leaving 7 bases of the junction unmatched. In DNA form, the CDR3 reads TGTGCCAGTAGTATTGGGGGACAGCGACACACTGAAGCTTTCTTT. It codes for CASSIGGQRHTEAFF.

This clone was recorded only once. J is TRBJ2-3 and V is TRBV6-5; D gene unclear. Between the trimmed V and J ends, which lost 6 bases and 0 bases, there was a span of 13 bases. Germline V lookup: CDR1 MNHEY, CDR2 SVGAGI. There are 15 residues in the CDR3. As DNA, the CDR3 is TGTGCCAGCAGCCTTCAGTATTCTAGCACAGATACGCAGTATTTT. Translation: CASSLQYSSTDTQYF.

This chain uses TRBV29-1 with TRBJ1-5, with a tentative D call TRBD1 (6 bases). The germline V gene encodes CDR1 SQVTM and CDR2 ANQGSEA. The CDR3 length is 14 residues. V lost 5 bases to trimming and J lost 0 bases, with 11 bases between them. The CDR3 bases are TGCAGCGTTACGGACAGCCATAGCAATCAGCCCCAGCATTTT. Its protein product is CSVTDSHSNQPQHF.